This is a list of T cell receptor beta chains from one sample in a study of shared clonotypes between healthy human individuals. Sequencing used immunoSEQ multiplex PCR; TCRdb keeps in-frame clones, though not all of them. The sample carries 550,000 to 650,000 clones, around 96% recorded once. Sample: naive CD8+ T cells sorted from blood. These receptor sequences come from a woman under 40 in good health. Each CDR3 is given with its conserved first and last residue. A D gene is named only where the DNA matches it firmly. Not all rows give a size; the values are once, few, many and, for expanded clones, a class.

-	TRBV28	TRBD2	TRBJ2-1	15	CASSFLGRSYNEQFF	TGTGCCAGCAGTTTCCTCGGGAGGTCCTACAATGAGCAGTTCTTC
-	TRBV11-2	-	TRBJ1-4	16	CASSSGVTATNEKLFF	TGTGCCAGCAGCTCAGGGGTCACAGCAACTAATGAAAAACTGTTTTTT
-	TRBV28	-	TRBJ2-7	14	CASSLAGEGYEQYF	TGTGCCAGCAGTTTGGCAGGGGAAGGATACGAGCAGTACTTC
-	TRBV27	-	TRBJ1-1	12	CASWTGASEAFF	TGTGCCAGCTGGACGGGGGCATCTGAAGCTTTCTTT
-	TRBV19	-	TRBJ2-2	14	CASSSPPGTGELFF	TGTGCCAGTAGTTCTCCTCCGGGCACCGGGGAGCTGTTTTTT
-	TRBV6-6	TRBD2	TRBJ2-7	14	CATRSGRAFLEQYF	TGTGCCACCAGGAGCGGGAGGGCCTTCCTCGAGCAGTACTTC
-	TRBV19	-	TRBJ2-2	15	CASSSGGPSPGELFF	TGTGCCAGTAGTTCTGGGGGTCCGTCCCCCGGGGAGCTGTTTTTT
-	TRBV11-1	-	TRBJ1-2	15	CASSLVEGSPYGYTF	TGTGCCAGCAGCTTAGTGGAGGGCTCTCCTTATGGCTACACCTTC
-	TRBV7-6	-	TRBJ2-1	13	CASGIGSYNEQFF	TGTGCCAGCGGTATTGGATCCTACAATGAGCAGTTCTTC
once	TRBV10-3	-	TRBJ1-2	12	CAISESLGGYTF	TGTGCCATCAGTGAATCTTTGGGTGGCTACACCTTC
-	TRBV13	-	TRBJ2-7	14	CASSLAGYTYEQYF	TGTGCCAGCAGCTTAGCAGGGTATACCTACGAGCAGTACTTC
-	TRBV7-9	-	TRBJ2-7	18	CASSLGGFPPVRGREQYF	TGTGCCAGCAGCTTAGGGGGATTCCCACCTGTCAGGGGTCGGGAGCAGTACTTC
-	TRBV9	TRBD2	TRBJ2-5	16	CASSGPGLAGEETQYF	TGTGCCAGCAGCGGCCCGGGACTAGCGGGAGAGGAGACCCAGTACTTC
-	TRBV10-3	-	TRBJ2-7	13	CAISAPKGGEQYF	TGTGCCATCAGTGCCCCTAAGGGCGGCGAGCAGTACTTC
-	TRBV25-1	-	TRBJ1-1	12	CASSDPDGKAFF	TGTGCCAGCAGTGACCCGGACGGGAAAGCTTTCTTT
-	TRBV25-1	-	TRBJ2-1	11	CASRGVNEQFF	TGTGCCAGCAGGGGAGTAAATGAGCAGTTCTTC
-	TRBV27	-	TRBJ2-1	16	CASSLRGSGPYNEQFF	TGTGCCAGCAGTTTAAGAGGGAGCGGCCCTTACAATGAGCAGTTCTTC
-	TRBV13	-	TRBJ2-1	15	CASSLTELPYNEQFF	TGTGCCAGCAGTCTCACAGAACTTCCCTACAATGAGCAGTTCTTC
-	TRBV28	TRBD2	TRBJ2-3	16	CASSSKREGLSDTQYF	TGTGCCAGCAGTAGTAAGCGGGAGGGCCTGTCAGATACGCAGTATTTT
-	TRBV11-2	-	TRBJ2-1	13	CASSLQLYNEQFF	TGTGCCAGCAGCTTACAGCTGTATAATGAGCAGTTCTTC
-	TRBV28	TRBD2	TRBJ2-1	16	CASVTGTSGMGGEQFF	TGTGCCAGCGTCACCGGGACTAGCGGGATGGGGGGTGAGCAGTTCTTC
-	TRBV28	-	TRBJ2-2	15	CASRPVPTTEGELFF	TGTGCCAGCAGACCCGTCCCTACAACGGAGGGGGAGCTGTTTTTT
few	TRBV28	-	TRBJ1-5	14	CASSTTGYYQPQHF	TGTGCCAGCAGTACCACAGGATACTATCAGCCCCAGCATTTT
-	TRBV19	-	TRBJ2-5	17	CASSIGEGREYQETQYF	TGTGCCAGTAGTATAGGAGAGGGTCGAGAGTACCAAGAGACCCAGTACTTC
once	TRBV2	-	TRBJ2-1	14	CASSEYLTDNEQFF	TGTGCCAGCAGTGAATATCTAACGGACAATGAGCAGTTCTTC
-	TRBV7-9	-	TRBJ2-5	12	CASSFGQETQYF	TGTGCCAGCAGCTTTGGTCAAGAGACCCAGTACTTC
-	TRBV28	-	TRBJ2-7	14	CASSFRGKSYEQYF	TGTGCCAGCAGTTTCCGGGGAAAGTCCTACGAGCAGTACTTC
once	TRBV10-3	-	TRBJ1-1	14	CAITKDSQNTEAFF	TGTGCCATCACCAAGGACAGCCAGAACACTGAAGCTTTCTTT
-	TRBV27	-	TRBJ2-3	13	CASSFTSAYTQYF	TGTGCCAGCAGTTTCACTAGTGCGTATACGCAGTATTTT
-	TRBV4-1	-	TRBJ2-5	18	CASSQVPAGSKTGETQYF	TGCGCCAGCAGCCAAGTCCCCGCCGGATCGAAAACCGGTGAGACCCAGTACTTC
few	TRBV19	-	TRBJ1-1	14	CAALREYMNTEAFF	TGTGCCGCCCTGAGAGAGTATATGAACACTGAAGCTTTCTTT
once	TRBV4-1	-	TRBJ2-7	13	CASSQEVRYEQYF	TGCGCCAGCAGCCAAGAAGTCCGGTACGAGCAGTACTTC
-	TRBV27	-	TRBJ2-1	16	CASRISPGAPRREQFF	TGTGCCAGCAGGATCTCCCCCGGGGCCCCACGCCGGGAGCAGTTCTTC